The subject of this entry is one T cell receptor beta chain. These data originate in a study of blood T cells in healthy people across ages. A second about 7 to 12 cycle PCR used barcoded and J-beta primers. TCRdb reprocessed the 5' RACE reads via MiXCR and lists one record per CDR3 protein. The data hold a few hundred thousand distinct CDR3 sequences, with 25% to 30% observed a single time. The CDR3 is 13 amino acids. For every donor, a draw yielded around 10 milliliters of peripheral blood. The source is a woman in her 70s in good health. The sequenced sample was blood. The chain couples TRBV23-1 to TRBJ2-1; D remains ambiguous. The tail of the sequence fits TRBJ2-7 better, so the J call may be wrong. TRBV23-1 is assigned to the ORF class and has an uncertain function. The CDR3 DNA is TGCGCCAGCAGTCAATCGGAGAGATACGAGCAGTACTTC. Protein: CASSQSERYEQYF.